This T cell receptor beta chain stems from a study of shared clonotypes between healthy human individuals. CD45RA+ naive and CD45RA-negative memory subsets were separated from CD4+ cells. The study, taken as a whole, reports: Non-shared clonotypes displayed generation probabilities falling below those of clonotypes present in all four donors.

Deep level was the assay's run setting. The repertoire was sequenced with immunoSEQ multiplex PCR; TCRdb's copy has only in-frame clones and lacks some. This sample carries about 1.1 million clones, approximately 80% of them seen once, and the ten largest clones take roughly 0.62%. Germline V CDR1 and CDR2: MNHNY, SVGAGI (reference sequence). With 0 bases clipped from V and 7 bases from J, the junction kept 2 bases outside the gene matches. This CDR3 region has 14 residues. About this clone: Its antigen remains unknown.

The sequenced sample was memory CD4+ T cells from PBMCs. Subset in this sample: CD45RA-negative fraction. The rearrangement links TRBV6-6 to TRBJ1-2, with 10 bases aligning to TRBD1. The TCR originated in a young man in good health. Some clones in this sample may be carry-over from other donors' samples. The CDR3 here is CASSYSGQGSGYTF. The CDR3 nucleotides are TGTGCCAGCAGTTACTCGGGACAGGGGTCTGGCTACACCTTC.